This paragraph reports one T cell receptor beta chain. Its antigen target is currently unknown. Per-base qualities were not stored, and no clone one base away is much larger. The CDR3 holds 14 amino acids from the cysteine to the phenylalanine. The kept DNA is CDR3 alone, 42 bases in frame from the first base. From a lookup of the germline V gene (reference sequence), CDR1 and CDR2 are LGHDT and YNNKEL. Trimmed from V: 4 bases; trimmed from J: 0 bases; junction bases lacking a gene match: 2. Whole blood was collected in K2EDTA tubes by collaborating institutions according to the institutions' own protocols. For TCRbeta analysis, collaborators shipped samples as frozen whole blood, isolated PBMCs, or DNA extracted from either of those sample types. The data are from a study of blood T cell repertoires in COVID-19 (dated by TCRdb to the early 2020s). Describing the broader study: Samples from collaborators originated in the United States, Italy and Spain and spanned both the acute and convalescent phases of COVID-19. Nearly every sample came with metadata listing a de-identified subject ID, COVID-19 status, age in years and sex. The material from the prospective study consisted of cDNA or gDNA derived from T cells, B-cell-depleted T cells, or PBMCs. The samples were drawn from two sources: the first 160 participants of the ongoing ImmuneRACE study, and fewer than 1,500 subjects contributed by 6 global collaborators. HLA class I and class II types, where available, came from metadata supplied by the sample provider rather than from assay-based typing. The repertoires were released in a freely available public database intended as a resource for research on the immune response to SARS-CoV-2. Subjects who had been exposed to COVID-19, were actively infected with it, or had recovered from it provided the deeply sampled blood TCRbeta repertoires that made up the dataset. General study outcomes and caveats: The amount of clinical and demographic metadata varied by source and participant and was provided uncurated.

TCRbeta CDR3 regions were amplified from genomic DNA using the immunoSEQ Assay, a bias-controlled multiplex PCR. The study's own analysis went as follows. Nucleated cell counts per sample were estimated from amplification of reference gene primers within the assay. To quantify the absolute abundance of each unique TCRbeta CDR3 rearrangement, sequence reads were collapsed and filtered. For each sample, productive Simpson clonality was calculated as the square root of Simpson's diversity index over productive rearrangements. Not all clones reach the TCRdb copy of this immuneACCESS table, which keeps in-frame sequences only. Checked studies attribute under half of the gap to unresolved V genes and leave the rest unexplained. V and J calls and clone size are given by that table; D and trimming were obtained from the DNA. The sample table shows 120,000 or so clones, and around 89% are seen once. The ten largest clonotypes hold more than 1.5% of the sample.

The source of this sequence is a human donor in a cohort sampled during active COVID-19. Source material: peripheral blood. The V and J genes are TRBV3-1 (or the pseudogene TRBV3-2) and TRBJ2-7; 8 middle bases align to TRBD1. The DNA sequence is TGTGCCAGCAGCCTGGGACAGGTCTCCTACGAGCAGTACTTC. Translation gives CASSLGQVSYEQYF.